A selection of T cell receptor beta chains follows, all from one sample in a study of graft-versus-host responses after intestinal transplantation. Using immunoSEQ multiplex PCR, the repertoire was profiled, and TCRdb retains in-frame clones only, with some absent. The sample carries about 10,000 clones, roughly 30% recorded once. The sequencing here drew on alloreactive CD4+ T cells from a mixed lymphocyte reaction culture, taken before transplantation. The source of these receptors is a human patient who was an organ donor for intestinal transplantation. Both conserved end residues are part of each CDR3. A D gene is named only where the DNA matches it firmly. Rows may omit the clone size; those that give it use once, few, many or a size class.

j_call v_call clone_size d_call cdr3_nt cdr3_aa
TRBJ2-3 TRBV11-3 - TRBD2 TGTGCCAGCAGTTCCGGGACTAGCGGCACAGATACGCAGTATTTT CASSSGTSGTDTQYF
TRBJ2-5 TRBV5-1 few - TGCGCCAGCAGCTTTGGGGGGGCCGGGGAGACCCAGTACTTC CASSFGGAGETQYF
TRBJ2-3 TRBV7-2 - - TGTGCCAGCAGCTTAGCGTTAGCGGCGGATACGCAGTATTTT CASSLALAADTQYF
TRBJ2-5 TRBV7-2 once - TGTGCCAGCAGCGAGAGGGGCTCGGCGGGGGCCGTCAGGGAGACCCAGTACTTC CASSERGSAGAVRETQYF
TRBJ2-4 TRBV30 - TRBD2 TGTAGTAGAGCTAGCGGGGGATTCAAAAACATTCAGTACTTC CSRASGGFKNIQYF
TRBJ1-5 TRBV4-1 - - TGCGCCAGCAGCCAAGGGGCGGGCAGTCCTAGCAATCAGCCCCAGCATTTT CASSQGAGSPSNQPQHF
TRBJ2-7 TRBV7-3 - - TGTGCCAGCAGCTCCCTCCGCCCTCGGGTAGCGGAGCACTACGAGCAGTACTTC CASSSLRPRVAEHYEQYF
TRBJ1-2 TRBV7-3 - TRBD1 TGTGCCAGCAGTCCAGACAGGGGGAACGTTTACGGCTACACCTTC CASSPDRGNVYGYTF
TRBJ2-5 TRBV6-5 few TRBD2 TGTGCCAGCAGGATCTCGGGGGGACAAGAGACCCAGTACTTC CASRISGGQETQYF
TRBJ1-1 TRBV6-5 medium-sized - TGTGCCAGCAGAGCCGTTGGGGCGGTGAGAACTGAAGCTTTCTTT CASRAVGAVRTEAFF
TRBJ1-3 TRBV7-9 medium-sized - TGTGCCCCCCAACGGATCGGGGGAAACACCATATATTTT CAPQRIGGNTIYF
TRBJ1-1 TRBV6-1 - - TGTGCCAGCAGCGCGGGACGGCACACTGAAGCTTTCTTT CASSAGRHTEAFF
TRBJ1-2 TRBV5-6 - - TGTGCCAGCAGCTTGGGGGGAGCTAACTATGGCTACACCTTC CASSLGGANYGYTF
TRBJ1-3 TRBV7-9 - - TGTGCCAGCAGCCGGGAAGTGTGGGGAAACACCATATATTTT CASSREVWGNTIYF
TRBJ2-3 TRBV28 - TRBD2 TGTGCCAGCAGTGCCGGGGGGTCAAGCACAGATACGCAGTATTTT CASSAGGSSTDTQYF
TRBJ2-1 TRBV4-2 - - TGTGCCAGCAGCCAAGATCGCGACAATGAGCAGTTCTTC CASSQDRDNEQFF
TRBJ1-5 TRBV4-1 few TRBD1 TGCGCCAGCAGCCAATACAGGGGACAGGATCAGCCCCAGCATTTT CASSQYRGQDQPQHF
TRBJ2-3 TRBV11-1 - TRBD1 TGTGCCAGCAGCTGGGGGACAGGCGGCACAGATACGCAGTATTTT CASSWGTGGTDTQYF
TRBJ1-2 TRBV5-3 - - TGTGCCAGCAGCTTGGTTCGGGGGAACTATGGCTACACCTTC CASSLVRGNYGYTF
TRBJ2-7 TRBV7-2 - TRBD1 TGTGCCAGCAGCCGCCGGGACAGCACCTACGAGCAGTACTTC CASSRRDSTYEQYF
TRBJ1-3 TRBV5-6 few TRBD1 TGTGCCAGCAGCTTCAGGGGGCCTGGAAACACCATATATTTT CASSFRGPGNTIYF
TRBJ1-6 TRBV18 medium-sized - TGTGCCAGCTCACCTCGCCCCAGCTCCTATAATTCACCCCTCCACTTT CASSPRPSSYNSPLHF
TRBJ1-2 TRBV5-1 - - TGCGCCAGTACCTCAGGGGTCCCACCTAACTATGGCTACACCTTC CASTSGVPPNYGYTF
TRBJ2-6 TRBV5-8 - - TGTGCCAGCAGTCAGACACCGACCAGCTCTGGGGCCAACGTCCTGACTTTC CASSQTPTSSGANVLTF
TRBJ1-3 TRBV19 - - TGTGCCAGTAGTCTAGGCCAGTACTCTGGAAACACCATATATTTT CASSLGQYSGNTIYF
TRBJ2-4 TRBV29-1 - TRBD1 TGCAGCGCCGGGACAGGGGGCAACATTCAGTACTTC CSAGTGGNIQYF
TRBJ1-2 TRBV27 - - TGTGCCAGCAGTTTTGGTGGTTCGTCGGATGGCTACACCTTC CASSFGGSSDGYTF
TRBJ2-2 TRBV4-2 - TRBD1 TGTGCCAGCAGGAAAAGGACAGGGGAAGTCGGGGAGCTGTTTTTT CASRKRTGEVGELFF